This T cell receptor beta chain emerged from a study of T cells in Graves' hyperthyroidism and ophthalmopathy. Lactation, pregnancy, other autoimmune disease or uncontrolled infection led to exclusion of patients. Study-wide findings and caveats: Researchers found most expanded thyroid clonotypes above 0.001 in blood as well. Median prediction lead before ophthalmopathy onset was around 7 months with the model. A model using 13 V-J features told ophthalmopathy apart from stable hyperthyroidism.

In this sample, this clonotype turned up a few times. The antigen remains unidentified. Germline lookup yields CDR1 MNHEY and CDR2 SMNVEV (reference sequence). This CDR3 is built from 12 residues. V gave up 4 bases and J gave up 9 bases, with 10 bases separating them. TCR beta CDR3 region amplification was performed from RNA transcripts. The study used the HTBI primer set for a first-round RT-PCR of the TCR CDR3. From the multiplex PCR reads, TCRdb called clonotypes with MiXCR, one entry per CDR3 protein. This sample has 500,000 to 600,000 distinct CDR3 sequences, with approximately 15% found just once.

The receptor was isolated from a young woman with Graves' hyperthyroidism. The chain carries TRBV27 and TRBJ2-4; tentative D call: TRBD2 (5 bases). The sample comprised blood. The CDR3 coding sequence is TGTGCCAGCAGTTCCACTAGGAGCATTCAGTACTTC. It codes for CASSSTRSIQYF.